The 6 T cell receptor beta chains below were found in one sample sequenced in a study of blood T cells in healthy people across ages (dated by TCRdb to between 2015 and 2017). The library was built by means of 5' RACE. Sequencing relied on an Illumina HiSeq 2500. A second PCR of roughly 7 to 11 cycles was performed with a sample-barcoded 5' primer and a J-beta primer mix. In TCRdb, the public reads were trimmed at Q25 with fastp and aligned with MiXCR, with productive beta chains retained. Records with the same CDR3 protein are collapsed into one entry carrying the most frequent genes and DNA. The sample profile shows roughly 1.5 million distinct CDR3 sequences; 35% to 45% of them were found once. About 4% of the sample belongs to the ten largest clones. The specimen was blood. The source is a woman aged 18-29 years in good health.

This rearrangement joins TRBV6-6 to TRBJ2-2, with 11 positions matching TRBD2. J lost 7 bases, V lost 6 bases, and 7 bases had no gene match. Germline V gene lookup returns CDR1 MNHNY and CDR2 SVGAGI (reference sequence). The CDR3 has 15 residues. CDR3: CASRVAGGSNGELFF. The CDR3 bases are TGTGCCAGCAGAGTAGCGGGGGGGTCGAACGGGGAGCTGTTTTTT.

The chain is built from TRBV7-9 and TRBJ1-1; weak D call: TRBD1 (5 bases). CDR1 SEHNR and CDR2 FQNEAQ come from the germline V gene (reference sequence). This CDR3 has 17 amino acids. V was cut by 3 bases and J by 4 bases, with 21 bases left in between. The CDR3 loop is CASSLGRGAVRGTEAFF. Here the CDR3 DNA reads TGTGCCAGCAGCTTGGGACGAGGGGCGGTCCGGGGCACTGAAGCTTTCTTT. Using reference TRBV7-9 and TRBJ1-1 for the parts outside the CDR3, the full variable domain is DTGVSQNPRHKITKRGQNVTFRCDPISEHNRLYWYRQTLGQGPEFLTYFQNEAQLEKSRLLSDRFSAERPKGSFSTLEIQRTEQGDSAMYLCASSLGRGAVRGTEAFFGQGTRLTVV.

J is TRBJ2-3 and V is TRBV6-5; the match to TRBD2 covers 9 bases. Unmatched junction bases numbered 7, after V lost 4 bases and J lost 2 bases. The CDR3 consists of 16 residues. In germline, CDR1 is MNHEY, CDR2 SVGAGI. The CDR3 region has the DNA TGTGCCAGCAGTTCCACTCCTAGCGGGGCCACAGATACGCAGTATTTT. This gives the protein CASSSTPSGATDTQYF.

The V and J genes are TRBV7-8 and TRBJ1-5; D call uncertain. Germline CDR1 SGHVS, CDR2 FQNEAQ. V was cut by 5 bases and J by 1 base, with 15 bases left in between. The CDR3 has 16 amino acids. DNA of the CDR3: TGTGCCAGCAGCCTCGTGGTCGATCGGAGCAATCAGCCCCAGCATTTT. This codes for CASSLVVDRSNQPQHF. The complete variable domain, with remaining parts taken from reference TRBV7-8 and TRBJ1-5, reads GAGVSQSPRYKVAKRGQDVALRCDPISGHVSLFWYQQALGQGPEFLTYFQNEAQLDKSGLPSDRFFAERPEGSVSTLKIQRTQQEDSAVYLCASSLVVDRSNQPQHFGDGTRLSIL.

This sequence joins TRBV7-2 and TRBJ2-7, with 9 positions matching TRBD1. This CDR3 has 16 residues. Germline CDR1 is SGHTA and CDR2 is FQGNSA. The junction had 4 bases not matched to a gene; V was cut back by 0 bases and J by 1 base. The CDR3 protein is CASSLAVGQGSYEQYF. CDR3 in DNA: TGTGCCAGCAGCTTAGCGGTCGGACAGGGGTCCTACGAGCAGTACTTC. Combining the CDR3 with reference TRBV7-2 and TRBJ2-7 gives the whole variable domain GAGVSQSPSNKVTEKGKDVELRCDPISGHTALYWYRQSLGQGLEFLIYFQGNSAPDKSGLPSDRFSAERTGGSVSTLTIQRTQQEDSAVYLCASSLAVGQGSYEQYFGPGTRLTVT.

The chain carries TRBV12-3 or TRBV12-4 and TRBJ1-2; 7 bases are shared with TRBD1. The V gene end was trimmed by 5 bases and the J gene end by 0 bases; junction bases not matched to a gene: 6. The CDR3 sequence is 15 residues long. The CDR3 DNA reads TGTGCCAGCAGTGCCGCCGGGACAGCTAACTATGGCTACACCTTC. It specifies CASSAAGTANYGYTF.